This is a list of T cell receptor beta chains from one sample in a study of shared clonotypes between healthy human individuals. Some clones are missing from TCRdb's copy, which holds only in-frame ones; the method was immunoSEQ multiplex PCR. Here the sample spans around 2.1 million clones, about 93% being singletons. The sequenced sample was naive CD8+ T cells from PBMCs. These receptors all stem from a man in his late teens or twenties in good health. Some clones in this sample may be carry-over from other donors' samples. CDR3s include the opening cysteine and the closing phenylalanine or tryptophan. D genes are given only for firm matches. The size of a clone is reported for some rows only, either as once, few or many, or as a class for expanded clones.

>TRBV7-9|.|few|TRBJ1-5|14
CASSLVGSNQPQHF
TGTGCCAGCAGCTTAGTGGGTAGCAATCAGCCCCAGCATTTT
>TRBV5-1|TRBD1|.|TRBJ2-7|17
CASSLGYRGQGIYEQYF
TGCGCCAGCAGCTTGGGATATCGGGGACAGGGAATCTACGAGCAGTACTTC
>TRBV5-1|TRBD2|.|TRBJ2-7|13
CASSLGLAAEQYF
TGCGCCAGCAGCTTGGGACTAGCAGCCGAGCAGTACTTC
>TRBV28|.|once|TRBJ1-5|15
CASSPMGVSNQPQHF
TGTGCCAGCAGCCCCATGGGGGTTAGCAATCAGCCCCAGCATTTT
>TRBV6-5|TRBD1|.|TRBJ2-2|13
CASRGQLTGELFF
TGTGCCAGCCGGGGACAGCTCACCGGGGAGCTGTTTTTT
>TRBV5-6|.|.|TRBJ2-5|14
CASSGRQGGAREYF
TGTGCCAGCAGCGGGCGACAGGGAGGGGCAAGGGAGTACTTC
>TRBV7-9|.|.|TRBJ2-5|14
CASSLIREKETQYF
TGTGCCAGCAGCTTAATCCGGGAAAAAGAGACCCAGTACTTC
>TRBV10-3|.|.|TRBJ1-5|13
CAIRDTGSQPQHF
TGTGCCATCAGGGATACAGGGAGTCAGCCCCAGCATTTT
>TRBV11-1|.|.|TRBJ2-2|13
CASSFPNTGELFF
TGTGCCAGCAGCTTTCCCAACACCGGGGAGCTGTTTTTT
>TRBV15|.|.|TRBJ1-1|16
CATSGVGQNLDTEAFF
TGTGCCACCAGCGGCGTCGGACAGAATTTGGACACTGAAGCTTTCTTT
>TRBV7-9|.|.|TRBJ2-7|12
CASSPGSYEQYF
TGTGCCAGCAGCCCTGGCTCCTACGAGCAGTACTTC
>TRBV9|.|.|TRBJ2-2|13
CASSVGATGELFF
TGTGCCAGCAGCGTGGGTGCCACCGGGGAGCTGTTTTTT
>TRBV29-1|TRBD2|.|TRBJ2-1|15
CSVAQRGRAYNEQFF
TGCAGCGTTGCCCAACGCGGGAGGGCGTACAATGAGCAGTTCTTC
>TRBV7-6|TRBD2|.|TRBJ2-1|19
CASSFEGLAGAEGYNEQFF
TGTGCCAGCAGCTTCGAGGGACTAGCGGGAGCTGAGGGCTACAATGAGCAGTTCTTC
>TRBV9|.|.|TRBJ1-2|16
CASSVDSAGRSNGYTF
TGTGCCAGCAGCGTAGATTCGGCAGGGCGGAGTAATGGCTACACCTTC
>TRBV4-3|TRBD1|.|TRBJ2-7|17
CASSQARGQGVSYEQYF
TGCGCCAGCAGCCAAGCCCGGGGACAGGGGGTCTCCTACGAGCAGTACTTC
>TRBV4-1|.|.|TRBJ1-1|13
CASSAGWGTEAFF
TGCGCCAGCAGCGCAGGGTGGGGTACTGAAGCTTTCTTT
>TRBV27|.|.|TRBJ2-1|13
CASSPRGGNEQFF
TGTGCCAGCAGTCCGAGGGGTGGCAATGAGCAGTTCTTC
>TRBV19|TRBD1|.|TRBJ2-1|15
CASSIQGSSYNEQFF
TGTGCCAGTAGCATACAGGGGAGCTCCTACAATGAGCAGTTCTTC
>TRBV7-8|TRBD1|.|TRBJ1-1|15
CASSSYRGGDTEAFF
TGTGCCAGCAGCTCCTACAGGGGAGGGGACACTGAAGCTTTCTTT
>TRBV4-3|.|.|TRBJ2-3|16
CASSQDRRRSTDTQYF
TGCGCCAGCAGCCAAGACAGGAGGCGGAGCACAGATACGCAGTATTTT
>TRBV27|.|once|TRBJ2-1|13
CASSLLGSDEQFF
TGTGCCAGCAGTTTATTAGGGTCCGATGAGCAGTTCTTC
>TRBV9|.|.|TRBJ1-4|15
CASSVSGGGNEKLFF
TGTGCCAGCAGCGTCTCGGGGGGAGGCAATGAAAAACTGTTTTTT
>TRBV27|.|.|TRBJ2-7|14
CASSLGGDSYEQYF
TGTGCCAGCAGTTTAGGTGGGGATAGCTACGAGCAGTACTTC
>TRBV6-5|TRBD2|once|TRBJ2-7|14
CASRLAGSSYEQYF
TGTGCCAGCAGACTAGCGGGGAGCTCTTACGAGCAGTACTTC
>TRBV27|.|.|TRBJ2-2|14
CASSLLGGNGELFF
TGTGCCAGCAGTTTACTTGGGGGAAACGGGGAGCTGTTTTTT
>TRBV6-6|.|once|TRBJ2-7|15
CASSSLEGGTYEQYF
TGTGCCAGCAGTTCCCTGGAGGGAGGAACCTACGAGCAGTACTTC
>TRBV9|.|.|TRBJ2-7|15
CASSVGGLSSYEQYF
TGTGCCAGCAGCGTAGGGGGACTGAGCTCCTACGAGCAGTACTTC
>TRBV9|.|.|TRBJ2-5|14
CASSLTGFQETQYF
TGTGCCAGCAGCTTGACAGGTTTCCAAGAGACCCAGTACTTC
>TRBV5-1|.|.|TRBJ2-1|17
CASSPKLTGSHYNEQFF
TGCGCCAGCAGCCCAAAACTAACAGGGAGCCACTACAATGAGCAGTTCTTC
>TRBV28|.|.|TRBJ2-5|15
CASSLGVGEEETQYF
TGTGCCAGCAGCCTCGGAGTAGGGGAAGAAGAGACCCAGTACTTC
>TRBV29-1|TRBD1|few|TRBJ1-1|13
CSVIRGWDTEAFF
TGCAGCGTGATCAGGGGGTGGGACACTGAAGCTTTCTTT
>TRBV10-2|TRBD2|.|TRBJ2-1|14
CASSRGLAGHEQFF
TGCGCCAGCAGCCGAGGACTAGCGGGACATGAGCAGTTCTTC
>TRBV18|.|.|TRBJ1-4|16
CASSPTRGSSNEKLFF
TGTGCCAGCTCACCTACCAGGGGATCGAGTAATGAAAAACTGTTTTTT
>TRBV5-1|.|.|TRBJ2-1|14
CASRGAGPYNEQFF
TGCGCCAGCAGGGGTGCGGGCCCCTACAATGAGCAGTTCTTC
>TRBV2|TRBD2|.|TRBJ2-5|13
CASRGTSQETQYF
TGTGCCAGCAGGGGGACTAGTCAAGAGACCCAGTACTTC
>TRBV5-4|TRBD2|.|TRBJ2-3|17
CASSPPEWREDADTQYF
TGTGCCAGCAGCCCACCGGAATGGCGGGAGGACGCAGATACGCAGTATTTT
>TRBV9|.|.|TRBJ2-5|14
CASSDRDLQETQYF
TGTGCCAGCAGCGACCGGGACCTCCAAGAGACCCAGTACTTC
>TRBV30|TRBD1|.|TRBJ1-2|11
CACWTGQGYTF
TGTGCCTGCTGGACAGGGCAAGGCTACACCTTC
>TRBV27|TRBD1|.|TRBJ1-1|14
CASTTTGVDTEAFF
TGTGCCAGCACAACAACAGGGGTGGACACTGAAGCTTTCTTT
>TRBV13|TRBD1|.|TRBJ2-1|15
CASSLSGQGDNEQFF
TGTGCCAGCAGCTTGTCGGGACAGGGGGACAATGAGCAGTTCTTC
>TRBV29-1|.|.|TRBJ2-1|15
CSVALGSRSYNEQFF
TGCAGCGTTGCACTCGGGAGCAGGTCCTACAATGAGCAGTTCTTC
>TRBV28|TRBD2|once|TRBJ2-7|15
CASSLGLAGFYEQYF
TGTGCCAGCAGCCTGGGACTAGCGGGATTCTACGAGCAGTACTTC
>TRBV19|TRBD2|.|TRBJ2-7|14
CASSVTSGFYEQYF
TGTGCCAGTAGTGTGACTAGCGGGTTCTACGAGCAGTACTTC
>TRBV7-9|.|.|TRBJ2-4|15
CASSLDGQGGNIQYF
TGTGCCAGCAGCTTAGATGGCCAGGGGGGAAACATTCAGTACTTC
>TRBV2|.|few|TRBJ1-5|12
CASSPGFQPQHF
TGTGCCAGCAGTCCAGGGTTCCAGCCCCAGCATTTT
>TRBV28|TRBD1|.|TRBJ2-7|14
CASSFPGTGYEQYF
TGTGCCAGCAGTTTCCCCGGGACAGGGTACGAGCAGTACTTC
>TRBV10-3|TRBD2|.|TRBJ2-7|18
CAISRVLKLAASSYEQYF
TGTGCCATCAGCAGGGTCCTTAAACTAGCGGCAAGCTCCTACGAGCAGTACTTC
>TRBV4-1|.|.|TRBJ2-3|17
CASSQAPPGPRTDTQYF
TGCGCCAGCAGCCAAGCGCCCCCGGGACCTCGCACAGATACGCAGTATTTT
>TRBV7-9|.|.|TRBJ2-7|14
CASSLGGFPYEQYF
TGTGCCAGCAGCCTAGGGGGATTTCCCTACGAGCAGTACTTC
>TRBV28|TRBD1|.|TRBJ1-2|13
CASSPTGPYGYTF
TGTGCCAGCAGTCCGACAGGGCCCTATGGCTACACCTTC
>TRBV28|TRBD2|.|TRBJ2-1|16
CASSSHGLAYDNEQFF
TGTGCCAGCAGTTCCCACGGACTAGCTTACGACAATGAGCAGTTCTTC
>TRBV27|TRBD2|.|TRBJ2-1|15
CASSVGSGSYNEQFF
TGTGCCAGCAGTGTGGGTAGCGGGTCCTACAATGAGCAGTTCTTC
>TRBV27|.|.|TRBJ2-3|14
CASSFLLGGDTQYF
TGTGCCAGCAGTTTTTTACTAGGAGGAGATACGCAGTATTTT
>TRBV2|.|.|TRBJ1-3|14
CASNQGSSGNTIYF
TGTGCCAGCAATCAGGGAAGCTCTGGAAACACCATATATTTT